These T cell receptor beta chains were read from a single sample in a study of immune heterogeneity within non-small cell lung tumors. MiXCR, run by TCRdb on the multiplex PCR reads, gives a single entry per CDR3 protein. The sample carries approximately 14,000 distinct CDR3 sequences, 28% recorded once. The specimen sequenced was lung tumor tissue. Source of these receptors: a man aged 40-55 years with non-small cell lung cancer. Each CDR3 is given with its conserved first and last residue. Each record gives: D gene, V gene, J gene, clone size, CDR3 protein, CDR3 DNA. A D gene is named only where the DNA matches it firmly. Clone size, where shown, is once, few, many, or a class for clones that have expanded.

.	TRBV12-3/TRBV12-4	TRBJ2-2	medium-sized	CASSLHSNTGELFF	TGTGCCAGCAGTTTACACTCAAACACCGGGGAGCTGTTTTTT
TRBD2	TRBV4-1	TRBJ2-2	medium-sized	CASSPRLAGTGELFF	TGCGCCAGCAGCCCTCGACTAGCTGGGACCGGGGAGCTGTTTTTT
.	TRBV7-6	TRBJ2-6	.	CASSISGANVLTF	TGTGCCAGCAGTATCTCTGGGGCCAACGTCCTGACTTTC
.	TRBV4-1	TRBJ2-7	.	CASSQARHERWVGEQYF	TGCGCCAGCAGCCAAGCCCGCCACGAGCGGTGGGTGGGCGAGCAGTACTTC
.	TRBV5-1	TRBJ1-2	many	CASSPGGRDYGYTF	TGCGCCAGCAGCCCCGGCGGGAGGGACTATGGCTACACCTTC
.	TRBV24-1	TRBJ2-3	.	CATSVGGSTDTQYF	TGTGCCACCAGTGTAGGCGGGAGCACAGATACGCAGTATTTT
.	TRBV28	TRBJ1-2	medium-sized	CASSTQRSNYGYTF	TGTGCCAGCAGCACCCAGCGATCTAACTATGGCTACACCTTC
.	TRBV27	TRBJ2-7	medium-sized	CASSFGQGGYEQYF	TGTGCCAGCAGTTTCGGTCAGGGGGGGTACGAGCAGTACTTC
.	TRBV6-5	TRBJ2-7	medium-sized	CASSYQVSYEQYF	TGTGCCAGCAGTTACCAGGTCTCCTACGAGCAGTACTTC
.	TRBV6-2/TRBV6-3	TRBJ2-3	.	CASRNLAVGDTQYF	TGTGCCAGCAGGAACCTAGCAGTCGGGGATACGCAGTATTTT
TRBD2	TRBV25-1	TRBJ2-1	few	CASSREGPSSYNEQFF	TGTGCCAGCAGTCGGGAGGGCCCGAGCTCCTACAATGAGCAGTTCTTC
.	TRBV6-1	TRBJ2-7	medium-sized	CASREDGGSYEQYF	TGTGCCAGCAGGGAAGATGGGGGTTCCTACGAGCAGTACTTC
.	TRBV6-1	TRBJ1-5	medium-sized	CASSHQGREVSFQHF	TGTGCCAGCAGTCACCAAGGCAGGGAGGTGTCATTCCAGCATTTT
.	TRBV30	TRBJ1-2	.	CAWRWAGYGYTF	TGTGCCTGGAGGTGGGCAGGTTATGGCTACACCTTC
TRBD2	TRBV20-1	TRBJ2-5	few	CSARQAGGPGTQYF	TGCAGTGCTAGGCAAGCGGGAGGGCCGGGGACCCAGTACTTC
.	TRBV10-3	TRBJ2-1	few	CAISLGENEQFF	TGTGCCATCAGTCTGGGTGAAAATGAGCAGTTCTTC
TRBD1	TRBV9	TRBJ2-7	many	CASSESGQGGYEQYF	TGTGCCAGCAGCGAGTCGGGACAGGGGGGCTACGAGCAGTACTTC
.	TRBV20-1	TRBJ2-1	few	CSAKSGASSYNEQFF	TGCAGTGCTAAATCGGGAGCGAGCTCCTACAATGAGCAGTTCTTC
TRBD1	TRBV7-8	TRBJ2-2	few	CASSNRDRAAGELFF	TGTGCCAGCAGCAACCGGGACAGGGCGGCCGGGGAGCTGTTTTTT
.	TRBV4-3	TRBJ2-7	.	CASSQGPPGRSTYEQYF	TGCGCCAGCAGCCAAGGCCCCCCCGGCAGGAGCACCTACGAGCAGTACTTC
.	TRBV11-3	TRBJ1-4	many	CASSLEGTNEKLFF	TGTGCCAGCAGCTTAGAGGGTACTAATGAAAAACTGTTTTTT
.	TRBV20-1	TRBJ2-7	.	CSASRVSSYEQYF	TGCAGTGCCAGTAGGGTTAGCTCCTACGAGCAGTACTTC
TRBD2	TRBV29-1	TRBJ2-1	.	CSIPPGGLADYNEQFF	TGCAGCATTCCCCCAGGGGGACTAGCGGACTACAATGAGCAGTTCTTC
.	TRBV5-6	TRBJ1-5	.	CASSGGLSNQPQHF	TGTGCCAGCAGCGGGGGACTTAGCAATCAGCCCCAGCATTTT
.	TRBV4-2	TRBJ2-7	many	CASSQDPSYSYEQYF	TGTGCCAGCAGCCAAGATCCCTCCTACTCCTACGAGCAGTACTTC
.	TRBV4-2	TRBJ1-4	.	CASSQGGGSRINEKLFF	TGTGCCAGCAGCCAAGGGGGGGGCAGTCGGATTAATGAAAAACTGTTTTTT
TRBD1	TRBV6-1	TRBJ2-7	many	CASMPGQVSYEQYF	TGTGCCAGCATGCCGGGACAGGTTTCCTACGAGCAGTACTTC
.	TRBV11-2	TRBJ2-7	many	CASGRGASYEQYF	TGTGCCAGCGGGAGAGGGGCCTCCTACGAGCAGTACTTC
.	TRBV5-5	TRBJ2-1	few	CASSFSGGSKQFF	TGTGCCAGCAGCTTCTCAGGCGGGTCGAAGCAGTTCTTC
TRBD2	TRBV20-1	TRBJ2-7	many	CSAKRGSYEQYF	TGCAGTGCTAAGCGGGGCTCCTACGAGCAGTACTTC
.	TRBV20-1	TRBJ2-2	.	CSASTRTGELFF	TGCAGTGCTAGCACCCGCACCGGGGAGCTGTTTTTT
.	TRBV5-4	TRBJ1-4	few	CASSFTSTNEKLFF	TGTGCCAGCAGCTTTACATCAACTAATGAAAAACTGTTTTTT
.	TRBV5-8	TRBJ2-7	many	CASSLSGAGNEQYF	TGTGCCAGCAGCTTGTCGGGGGCAGGTAACGAGCAGTACTTC
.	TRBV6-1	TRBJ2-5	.	CASSSPRDRETQYF	TGTGCCAGCAGTTCACCCCGGGATCGAGAGACCCAGTACTTC
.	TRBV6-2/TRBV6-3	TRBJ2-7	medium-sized	CASRTLNYEQYF	TGTGCCAGCAGGACCCTCAATTACGAGCAGTACTTC
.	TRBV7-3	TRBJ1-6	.	CASSSTGGNSPLHF	TGTGCCAGCAGCTCTACTGGGGGTAATTCACCCCTCCACTTT
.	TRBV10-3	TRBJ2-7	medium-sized	CAISGGAAAREQYF	TGTGCCATCAGTGGTGGAGCGGCCGCCCGGGAGCAGTACTTC
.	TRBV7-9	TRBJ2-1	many	CASSLLPNEQFF	TGTGCCAGCAGCTTACTCCCCAATGAGCAGTTCTTC
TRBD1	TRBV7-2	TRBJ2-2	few	CASSPRTGTNTGELFF	TGTGCCAGCAGCCCAAGGACAGGGACGAACACCGGGGAGCTGTTTTTT
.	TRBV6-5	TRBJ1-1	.	CASSYFGQGEKTEAFF	TGTGCCAGCAGTTACTTCGGGCAGGGCGAAAAAACTGAAGCTTTCTTT
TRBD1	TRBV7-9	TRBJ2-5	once	CASRQTGGEETQYF	TGTGCCAGCAGGCAAACAGGGGGCGAGGAGACCCAGTACTTC
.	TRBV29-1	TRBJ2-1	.	CSVDFGFF	TGCAGCGTCGATTTCGGGTTCTTC
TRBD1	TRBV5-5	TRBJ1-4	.	CASSPRTGTGNEKLFF	TGTGCCAGCAGCCCTCGGACAGGGACGGGTAATGAAAAACTGTTTTTT
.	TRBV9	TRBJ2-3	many	CASSVSAGPTDTQYF	TGTGCCAGCAGCGTATCGGCAGGACCCACAGATACGCAGTATTTT
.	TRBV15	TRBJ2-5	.	CANSTEFGVQETQYF	TGTGCCAACAGCACCGAATTCGGGGTGCAAGAGACCCAGTACTTC
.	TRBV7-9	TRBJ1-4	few	CASSLSRGEGLNEKLFF	TGTGCCAGCAGCTTAAGCAGGGGCGAGGGATTGAATGAAAAACTGTTTTTT
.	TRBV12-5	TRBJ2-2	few	CASGFFGTGHTGELFF	TGTGCTAGTGGTTTTTTTGGAACAGGGCACACCGGGGAGCTGTTTTTT
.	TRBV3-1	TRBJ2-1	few	CASSQGVGWGNEQFF	TGTGCCAGCAGCCAGGGCGTTGGATGGGGCAATGAGCAGTTCTTC
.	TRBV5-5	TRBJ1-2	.	CAIFPGGPLYGYTF	TGTGCCATCTTCCCAGGAGGGCCGCTCTATGGCTACACCTTC